This T cell receptor (beta chain) originates from a study of T cells in women clearing cervical HPV infection. Study-wide background: Controls were women whose single incident HPV16 infection cleared within 12 months without precancer or cancer. Study conclusions and caveats: TRBV6-7 abundance was lower in cases than controls (around 0.1% versus 0.15%). Unknown T-cell numbers per sample may underlie the richness differences.

The CDR3 is 12 residues long. CDR1 is GTSNPN, CDR2 SVGIG, per germline (reference sequence). Turning to this clone: The antigen remains unidentified. The read finishes 3 residues shy of the CDR3 end, and the germline J gene is used to complete it.

The method was immunoSEQ multiplex PCR; TCRdb's version includes in-frame clones alone and lacks a portion of them. This sample's table reports fewer than 50,000 clones. The rearrangement uses TRBV30 and TRBJ2-3; 12 bases are shared with TRBD2. This TCR was recovered from a woman between 18 and 69 years old with a cervical HPV16 infection that either progressed to CIN3+ or cleared (not recorded which). Input material: blood buffy coat. CDR3 residues: CAWGGLAGPQYF. CDR3 bases read: TGTGCCTGGGGCGGACTAGCGGGACCG.